This T cell receptor beta chain came from a study of blood T cell repertoires in COVID-19. On the study more broadly: The United States, Italy and Spain were the sources of the acute and convalescent COVID-19 samples. In each case, the material was cDNA or gDNA derived from T cells, B-cell-depleted T cells, or PBMCs.

Source study methods: Nucleated cell counts were estimated from reference gene primer amplification. Using immunoSEQ multiplex PCR, the repertoire was profiled, and TCRdb retains in-frame clones only, with some absent. That table supplies the V and J calls and clone size; D and trimming were determined from the DNA. The sample shows roughly 270,000 clones, about 82% of them seen only once. Sequenced: peripheral blood. The clonotype was recovered from a man over 45 with active or convalescent COVID-19.

The CDR3 nucleotides read TGTGCCAGCAGCCCAGGACGGATCGGGGAGGCTTTCTTT. It specifies CASSPGRIGEAFF. This chain uses TRBV7-9 with TRBJ1-1; D is uncertain. The V end lost 5 bases, the J end lost 11 bases, and 18 bases lay between the germline ends. CDR3 length: 13 amino acids. Germline CDR1 is SEHNR and CDR2 is FQNEAQ (reference sequence).